This T cell receptor beta chain was retrieved from a study of beta chain features in type 1 diabetes. Study summary: Healthy donors resembled patients in age, gender and cell yields. Regarding the study as a whole: Moderate but significant shortening of TCRB CDR3s was recorded in all four CD4+ subsets from Type 1 diabetes patients. Fewer junction insertions and more nucleotide deletions appeared in type 1 diabetes patients. Compared to healthy donors, patients appeared to have naive, central memory and Treg TCRB repertoires that were more alike.

This clone was recorded a few times. Its cognate antigen is unknown. The CDR3 length is 13 residues. Between the trimmed V and J ends, which lost 1 base and 6 bases, there was a span of 10 bases. Germline CDR1 SGHNT, CDR2 YYREEE (reference sequence). TCRB transcripts that were expressed got sequenced, as all of the isolated RNA had been reverse transcribed. The study sequenced naive, central memory and regulatory T cell samples to an average of approximately 3.5 million reads. This table comes from immunoSEQ multiplex PCR, and its TCRdb copy is limited to in-frame clones, with some not included. This repertoire shows 600,000 or so clones, roughly an eighth found once; its top ten account for just under 0.04%.

The specimen was naive CD4+ T cells from blood. The sequence came from a young man with type 1 diabetes. The chain has TRBV5-4 and TRBJ1-2, with a possible D match to TRBD1 (6 bases). CDR3 amino acids: CASSLPRGNGYTF. CDR3 coding DNA: TGTGCCAGCAGCTTGCCCAGGGGAAATGGCTACACCTTC.